This is a list of T cell receptor beta chains from one sample in a study of tumor-infiltrating lymphocytes in primary liver carcinoma. TCRdb recomputed calls from the multiplex PCR reads with MiXCR, one row per CDR3 protein. Of 50,000 or so distinct CDR3 sequences detected, approximately 80% appear once; the ten largest clones hold roughly a quarter. Sequencing was carried out using liver tumor tissue from sampling region 5. The source of these receptors is a man aged 40-49 years with primary liver carcinoma and hepatitis B virus infection. Both conserved end residues are part of each CDR3. Fields, in order: clone size, J gene, D gene, V gene, CDR3 protein, CDR3 DNA. A D gene is named only where the DNA matches it firmly. The size field is filled for only some rows; it gives once, few, many or a size class.

>-|TRBJ2-3|-|TRBV5-5
CARSLDGARLGDTQYF
TGTGCCCGCAGCTTGGACGGCGCGAGGTTGGGAGATACGCAGTATTTT
>many|TRBJ2-3|TRBD2|TRBV6-1
CASTEIAGGRTDTQYF
TGTGCCAGCACTGAAATAGCGGGAGGGAGGACAGATACGCAGTATTTT
>few|TRBJ2-1|TRBD2|TRBV6-4
CVSSDSAGGNEQFF
TGTGTCAGCAGTGACTCAGCGGGAGGGAACGAGCAGTTCTTC
>-|TRBJ2-2|TRBD2|TRBV29-1
CSVETSAANTRELFF
TGCAGCGTTGAGACTAGCGCGGCGAACACAAGGGAGCTGTTTTTT
>-|TRBJ2-2|TRBD2|TRBV4-2
CASSQGLSGELFF
TGTGCCAGCAGCCAAGGTTTGAGCGGGGAGCTGTTTTTC
>-|TRBJ2-3|-|TRBV11-2
CASSPSGRADTRYF
TGTGCAAGCAGCCCCTCGGGCCGGGCAGATACGCGGTATTTT
>-|TRBJ2-1|TRBD2|TRBV5-1
CASSLLAGPYGDEQFF
TGCGCCAGCAGCCTCTTAGCGGGGCCCTATGGGGATGAGCAGTTCTTC
>few|TRBJ2-1|TRBD1|TRBV6-6
CASSYIGGTGRPYNEQFF
TGTGCCAGCAGTTACATAGGGGGCACGGGCCGCCCCTACAATGAGCAGTTCTTC
>-|TRBJ1-1|-|TRBV29-1
CSGTSGWGMNTEAFF
TGTAGCGGTACCTCAGGGTGGGGTATGAACACTGAAGCTTTCTTT
>-|TRBJ2-7|-|TRBV12-3/TRBV12-4
CDGSRSYEQYF
TGTGACGGCAGTCGATCCTACGAACAGTACTTC
>medium-sized|TRBJ2-1|TRBD2|TRBV5-5
CASSLDSGRDEQFF
TGTGCCAGCAGCTTGGATAGCGGGAGGGATGAGCAGTTCTTC
>-|TRBJ2-7|-|TRBV28
CTSSHQSKGLYEQYF
TGTACCAGCTCCCACCAAAGCAAGGGACTCTACGAGCAGTACTTC
>-|TRBJ2-3|-|TRBV12-3/TRBV12-4
CASSFRASDQPQYF
TGTGCCAGCAGTTTCAGGGCGTCGGATCAGCCCCAGTATTTT
>-|TRBJ1-2|-|TRBV6-6
CASRKPDGFYGYTF
TGTGCCAGCAGAAAACCGGACGGATTCTATGGCTACACCTTC
>-|TRBJ2-3|-|TRBV4-2
CASASGLPSTDMQYF
TGTGCCAGCGCGAGTGGGCTTCCCAGCACAGATATGCAGTATTTT
>many|TRBJ2-4|-|TRBV15
CATTEAGAKNIQYF
TGTGCCACCACCGAAGCGGGAGCCAAAAACATTCAGTACTTC
>once|TRBJ2-4|-|TRBV28
CGSSSVLIQYF
TGTGGCAGCAGTTCTGTACTTATTCAGTACTTC
>-|TRBJ2-7|TRBD1|TRBV29-1
CSVQVTGGEDEQYF
TGCAGCGTACAAGTGACAGGGGGCGAGGACGAGCAGTACTTC
>few|TRBJ2-3|-|TRBV11-1
CASSSGGSSVGSRTDTQYF
TGTGCCAGTAGCTCTGGGGGAAGCTCTGTTGGATCCCGCACAGATACACAGTATTTT
>-|TRBJ2-3|TRBD2|TRBV6-6
CASSYVAGTTGTQYF
TGTGCCAGCAGTTACGTAGCGGGAACCACAGGTACGCAGTATTTT
>many|TRBJ1-3|TRBD1|TRBV25-1
CASRGDRGTGNTIYF
TGTGCCAGCAGGGGGGACAGGGGCACTGGAAACACCATATATTTT
>-|TRBJ2-7|-|TRBV11-1
CARSSSRDSPYERYF
TGTGCCAGGAGCTCATCCCGGGACTCCCCCTACGAGCGGTACTTC
>-|TRBJ2-5|TRBD2|TRBV29-1
CSIECAGGRSETQYF
TGCAGCATTGAATGCGCGGGGGGTAGATCGGAGACCCAGTACTTC
>-|TRBJ1-1|-|TRBV29-1
CSVEEWIGKTEAFF
TGCAGCGTTGAAGAATGGATAGGGAAGACTGAAGCTTTCTTT
>-|TRBJ2-1|-|TRBV11-2
CASREGSPYIEQFF
TGTGCCAGTAGAGAGGGGAGCCCCTACATCGAGCAGTTCTTC
>-|TRBJ1-6|-|TRBV11-1
CACSRTLVSPLLF
TGTGCCTGCAGCAGGACACTGGTTTCACCCCTCCTCTTT
>-|TRBJ1-4|-|TRBV7-9
CTSGLWDGTPTNEKVFF
TGTACCAGCGGACTGTGGGACGGGACCCCAACTAATGAAAAAGTGTTTTTT
>once|TRBJ1-1|-|TRBV29-1
CSVMGRGDTVAFF
TGCAGCGTCATGGGGCGCGGGGACACTGTAGCTTTCTTT
>-|TRBJ2-3|-|TRBV10-3
CATRGGPSEQQYF
TGTGCCACCAGAGGTGGTCCTAGCGAGCAGCAGTATTTT
>-|TRBJ2-7|TRBD2|TRBV11-2
CVSSLREGRTSGLSSYERYF
TGTGTCAGCAGCTTAAGGGAGGGGAGGACTAGCGGGCTCAGCTCCTACGAGCGGTACTTC
>-|TRBJ2-1|-|TRBV28
CASSALAVEVNEQFF
TGTGCAAGCAGTGCTCTAGCAGTTGAAGTGAATGAGCAGTTCTTC
>once|TRBJ2-1|-|TRBV13
CASGLGDLGGGNEQFF
TGTGCCAGCGGCCTAGGGGACCTGGGAGGGGGCAATGAGCAGTTCTTC
>medium-sized|TRBJ2-1|TRBD1|TRBV12-3/TRBV12-4
CASSFLTGDYNEQFF
TGTGCCAGCAGTTTTTTGACAGGGGATTACAATGAGCAGTTCTTC
>few|TRBJ2-1|TRBD2|TRBV5-1
CASSGDGGPHNEQFF
TGCGCCAGTAGCGGGGACGGGGGCCCCCACAATGAGCAGTTCTTC
>-|TRBJ1-2|-|TRBV30
CAWTSTNYGCTF
-
>-|TRBJ2-1|TRBD2|TRBV11-1
CVSTPLGLAGVGEQFF
TGTGTCAGCACCCCCCTGGGACTAGCGGGAGTCGGGGAGCAGTTCTTC
>-|TRBJ2-1|TRBD1|TRBV6-4
CSSSGQNYNEQFF
TGTTCCAGTTCGGGACAGAACTATAATGAGCAGTTCTTC
>-|TRBJ1-6|-|TRBV14
CASSHSGENSALHF
TGTGCCAGCAGTCACTCAGGGGAAAATTCAGCTCTCCACTTC
>-|TRBJ2-7|-|TRBV5-1
CASSRRSYDEQYF
TGCGCCAGTAGCAGGCGGAGCTACGACGAGCAGTACTTC
>-|TRBJ1-5|-|TRBV11-2
CTSGLVGVTGSNQPQHF
TGTACCAGCGGCTTAGTGGGGGTAACAGGGAGCAATCAGCCCCAGCATTTT
>-|TRBJ2-2|-|TRBV6-1
CASKTDNTRELIF
TGTGCCAGCAAGACAGATAACACCAGGGAGCTGATTTTT
>-|TRBJ2-3|-|TRBV29-1
CSIEAGMGIDTHYF
TGCAGCATTGAAGCCGGAATGGGCATAGATACGCACTATTTT
>-|TRBJ2-1|-|TRBV10-2
CTSSRANNEQFF
TGCACCAGCAGTAGGGCAAACAATGAGCAGTTCTTC
>-|TRBJ2-1|TRBD1|TRBV6-1
CASSATGSSYNEQLF
TGTGCCAGCAGCGCGACAGGGAGCTCCTACAATGAGCAGCTCTTC
>-|TRBJ2-7|-|TRBV30
CAWVEYYEQYF
TGTGCCTGGGTGGAATACTACGAGCAGTACTTC
>-|TRBJ2-3|-|TRBV11-3
CARSLAHGDTHYF
TGTGCCAGGAGCTTAGCCCACGGAGATACGCATTATTTT
>-|TRBJ2-1|TRBD2|TRBV14
CVGSQDLRTSGRNEQFF
TGTGTCGGCAGCCAAGATCTCCGGACTAGCGGGAGAAATGAGCAGTTCTTC
>-|TRBJ2-5|-|TRBV18
CANSRGTLETQYF
TGTGCCAACTCTAGAGGGACACTTGAGACGCAGTACTTC